The 10 T cell receptor beta chains listed next were all sequenced from one sample in a study of beta chain features in type 1 diabetes. Study outcomes and limitations: Significant though moderate, a shortening of TCRB CDR3s appeared in all four CD4+ subsets of Type 1 diabetes patients.

No cognate antigen is known for these TCRs. Expressed TCRB transcripts got sequenced, as all isolated RNA was reverse transcribed. TCRdb's table, derived via immunoSEQ multiplex PCR, lists solely in-frame clones and lacks some. The table records around 340,000 clones, 9.3% of them present only once. Input material: central memory CD4+ T cells from blood. These receptor sequences come from a man aged 25 to 45 with type 1 diabetes.

The J gene is TRBJ2-7, the V gene TRBV7-2, with D perhaps assigned TRBD1 or TRBD2 (5 bases each). The germline V gene has CDR1 SGHTA and CDR2 FQGNSA. The CDR3 sequence is 13 residues long. With 5 bases removed from V and 6 bases from J, the gap between germline ends came to 14 bases. This chain's CDR3 is CASSHPWGSEQYF. Here the CDR3 DNA reads TGTGCCAGCAGCCACCCGTGGGGGTCCGAGCAGTACTTC.

In its sample, this clone was seen many times. The J gene is TRBJ2-7, the V gene TRBV19; TRBD1 might be the D (6 bases). Trimming took 7 bases from V and 0 from J, leaving 13 bases between them. The CDR3 runs to 14 residues. CDR1 and CDR2 (germline): LNHDA, SQIVND (reference sequence). The CDR3 region is CASKSGHNSYEQYF. CDR3 DNA: TGTGCCAGTAAGTCGGGACACAACTCCTACGAGCAGTACTTC. Full variable domain (rest looked up from reference TRBV19 and TRBJ2-7): DGGITQSPKYLFRKEGQNVTLSCEQNLNHDAMYWYRQDPGQGLRLIYYSQIVNDFQKGDIAEGYSVSREKKESFPLTVTSAQKNPTAFYLCASKSGHNSYEQYFGPGTRLTVT.

This clone was counted at least ten times. The chain links TRBV7-2 to TRBJ2-5; the D is unclear. CDR1 SGHTA and CDR2 FQGNSA come from the germline V gene. Trimming took off 6 bases at V and 5 bases at J, with 19 bases between the two ends. This CDR3 spans 15 amino acids. CDR3 region: CASSRGPSAEETQYF. CDR3 in DNA: TGTGCCAGCAGTCGCGGACCCTCCGCAGAGGAGACCCAGTACTTC.

This chain connects TRBV2 to TRBJ2-5; perhaps TRBD2 as D (6 bases). Per the germline V gene, CDR1 is SNHLY and CDR2 is FYNNEI. The CDR3 sequence is 14 residues long. V lost 2 bases to trimming and J lost 4 bases, with 11 bases between them. The CDR3 DNA is TGTGCCAGCAGTGAACGGGCTAGCGTAGAGACCCAGTACTTC. Its translation is CASSERASVETQYF.

This clone has more than one count but fewer than ten. At one boundary the junction diverges from the germline segment, which might be a read error. Other nucleotide sequences in the sample specify the same CDR3. The rearrangement links TRBV29-1 to TRBJ2-7; tentatively, D is TRBD1 (5 bases). Germline values: CDR1 SQVTM, CDR2 ANQGSEA. This CDR3 is 12 amino acids long. The CDR3 here is CSVEGQGSGQYF. The CDR3 bases are TGCAGCGTGGAAGGGCAGGGTTCGGGGCAGTACTTC.

V and J are TRBV10-3 and TRBJ1-1; TRBD1 might be the D (6 bases). The CDR3 runs 14 residues. Per the germline V gene, CDR1 is ENHRY and CDR2 is SYGVKD. The ends were cut back, 6 bases at V and 5 bases at J, with 16 bases in the middle. The CDR3 protein is CAIRALGTKTEAFF. Here the CDR3 DNA reads TGTGCCATCAGGGCGCTAGGGACAAAAACTGAAGCTTTCTTT.

This clone was counted between two and nine times. The chain uses TRBV20-1 and TRBJ1-1; tentative D call: TRBD1 (6 bases). Germline V gives CDR1 DFQATT, CDR2 SNEGSKA (reference sequence). The CDR3 contains 11 residues. The CDR3 sequence: CTPYRETEAFF. CDR3 nucleotides: TGCACTCCCTACAGGGAAACTGAAGCTTTCTTT.

The chain has TRBV2 and TRBJ1-6; no clear D gene. Germline loops: CDR1 SNHLY, CDR2 FYNNEI. V lost 7 bases, J lost 3 bases, and 7 bases lay in between. CDR3 length equals 13 residues. This CDR3 is CASKEGYNSPLHF. In DNA, the CDR3 is TGTGCCAGCAAAGAGGGCTATAATTCACCCCTCCACTTT.

This chain connects TRBV7-2 to TRBJ2-2; TRBD1 might be the D (6 bases). The CDR3 covers 13 residues. The germline CDR1 and CDR2 sequences are SGHTA and FQGNSA. V dropped 5 bases and J dropped 8 bases, with 12 bases sitting between them. The CDR3 loop reads CASSRDIAGELFF. Here the CDR3 DNA reads TGTGCCAGCAGCCGGGACATCGCGGGGGAGCTGTTTTTT.

Many counts were recorded for this clone. The rearrangement uses TRBV5-4 and TRBJ1-2, with D unclear. The V end was cut by 0 bases, the J end by 7 bases, with 10 bases between. This CDR3 contains 13 residues. The germline gives CDR1 SGHNT, CDR2 YYREEE (reference sequence). The CDR3 DNA is TGTGCCAGCAGCTTGGACGCCCCGGGTGGCTACACCTTC. This translates into CASSLDAPGGYTF. Full variable domain (outside the CDR3, taken from reference TRBV5-4 and TRBJ1-2): ETGVTQSPTHLIKTRGQQVTLRCSSQSGHNTVSWYQQALGQGPQFIFQYYREEENGRGNFPPRFSGLQFPNYSSELNVNALELDDSALYLCASSLDAPGGYTFGSGTRLTVV.